A selection of T cell receptor beta chains follows, all from one sample in a study of T cell repertoires in cytomegalovirus infection. TCRdb processed the reads anew with MiXCR; each CDR3 protein has one entry. The sample gives roughly 230,000 distinct CDR3 sequences, roughly 22% of which show up once; 15% to 20% is in the top ten. Sequenced input: CD8+ T cells from PBMCs. The source of these receptors is a human donor in good health (CMV status not recorded). Some clones in this sample may be carry-over from other donors' samples. Each CDR3 is given with its conserved first and last residue. The D gene is left open where the match is weak. Only part of the rows carry a size: once, few, many, or a class if the clone is expanded.

CSARDGESSYNEQFF	TGCAGTGCTAGAGATGGGGAGTCCTCCTACAATGAGCAGTTCTTC	few	TRBJ2-1	-	TRBV20-1
CASSFANTEAFF	TGTGCCAGCAGTTTCGCGAACACTGAAGCTTTCTTT	-	TRBJ1-1	-	TRBV28
CASRDGSGAYNEQFF	TGTGCCAGCAGGGATGGGAGCGGGGCCTACAATGAGCAGTTCTTC	many	TRBJ2-1	TRBD2	TRBV4-2
CATSRAGREQPQHF	TGTGCCACCAGCAGAGCGGGGCGGGAACAGCCCCAGCATTTT	-	TRBJ1-5	-	TRBV15
CASSLTGLAGARNEQFF	TGTGCCAGCAGCTTAACGGGACTAGCGGGGGCTAGAAATGAGCAGTTCTTC	-	TRBJ2-1	TRBD2	TRBV7-9
CASSIGQGSSYNEQFF	TGTGCCAGTAGTATCGGCCAGGGTAGCTCCTACAATGAGCAGTTCTTC	few	TRBJ2-1	-	TRBV19
CASSSDRVPYNEQFF	TGTGCCAGCAGCTCCGACAGGGTCCCCTACAATGAGCAGTTCTTC	-	TRBJ2-1	TRBD1	TRBV5-6
CASSYSGTGIYEQYF	TGTGCCAGCAGTTACTCCGGGACAGGGATTTACGAGCAGTACTTC	few	TRBJ2-7	TRBD1	TRBV6-5
CASSFGGTAPSYEQYF	TGTGCCAGCAGTTTCGGAGGTACAGCACCATCCTACGAGCAGTACTTC	few	TRBJ2-7	-	TRBV28
CASSVAGLADEQFF	TGTGCCAGCAGCGTAGCGGGACTAGCCGATGAGCAGTTCTTC	-	TRBJ2-1	TRBD2	TRBV9
CASSLAQGIGYSNQPQHF	TGTGCCAGCAGCTTAGCACAGGGGATAGGATATAGCAATCAGCCCCAGCATTTT	few	TRBJ1-5	TRBD1	TRBV7-6
CASSQARNEQFF	TGTGCCAGCAGCCAGGCCCGCAATGAGCAGTTCTTC	-	TRBJ2-1	-	TRBV14
CSARDLGVGTNQETQYF	TGCAGTGCTAGAGATTTGGGGGTCGGCACCAACCAAGAGACCCAGTACTTC	few	TRBJ2-5	-	TRBV20-1
CASSFYGNSNQPQHF	TGTGCCAGCAGCTTCTATGGGAATAGCAATCAGCCCCAGCATTTT	-	TRBJ1-5	-	TRBV7-9
CASSLPGADGNQPQHF	TGTGCCAGCAGCTTACCAGGGGCAGACGGCAATCAGCCCCAGCATTTT	many	TRBJ1-5	-	TRBV7-2
CASTLAGTESNQPQHF	TGTGCCAGCACTCTGGCTGGGACAGAATCCAATCAGCCCCAGCATTTT	many	TRBJ1-5	TRBD1	TRBV28
CASSLDWGPNEQYF	TGTGCCAGCAGCTTAGATTGGGGGCCGAACGAGCAGTACTTC	few	TRBJ2-7	-	TRBV7-9
CASSIDPGTGWTGELFF	TGTGCCAGTAGTATAGATCCAGGGACAGGGTGGACCGGGGAGCTGTTTTTT	-	TRBJ2-2	TRBD1	TRBV19
CASSLAAGIDTEAFF	TGTGCCAGCAGCTTAGCTGCAGGGATAGACACTGAAGCTTTCTTT	many	TRBJ1-1	-	TRBV7-9
CASSLGAGWNTYEQYF	TGTGCCAGCAGCTTAGGGGCAGGGTGGAACACCTACGAGCAGTACTTC	-	TRBJ2-7	-	TRBV7-8
CASSSLTGYYGYTF	TGTGCCAGCAGCTCCCTGACAGGGTACTATGGCTACACCTTC	-	TRBJ1-2	TRBD1	TRBV5-6
CASTRPGQGANEQYF	TGTGCCAGCACCCGGCCGGGACAGGGGGCCAACGAGCAGTACTTC	few	TRBJ2-7	TRBD1	TRBV28
CSARDRRGYTF	TGCAGTGCTCGGGACAGGCGAGGCTACACCTTC	-	TRBJ1-2	TRBD1	TRBV20-1
CASSLGREMNTEAFF	TGTGCCAGCAGCTTAGGAAGGGAGATGAACACTGAAGCTTTCTTT	few	TRBJ1-1	-	TRBV13
CSVEESNYGYTF	TGCAGCGTTGAGGAGTCTAACTATGGCTACACCTTC	-	TRBJ1-2	-	TRBV29-1
CASSLGQGFDEQFF	TGTGCCAGCAGTTTAGGACAGGGCTTCGATGAGCAGTTCTTC	-	TRBJ2-1	TRBD1	TRBV28
CASSERTGTDTQYF	TGTGCCAGCAGTGAAAGGACAGGAACAGATACGCAGTATTTT	few	TRBJ2-3	TRBD1	TRBV2
CASSFAGDTQYF	TGTGCCAGCAGTTTTGCGGGGGATACGCAGTATTTT	many	TRBJ2-3	-	TRBV28
CSARDTSVYSNQPQHF	TGCAGTGCTAGAGATACTTCTGTCTATAGCAATCAGCCCCAGCATTTT	few	TRBJ1-5	-	TRBV20-1
CAISVGGVNTEAFF	TGTGCCATCAGTGTGGGGGGTGTGAACACTGAAGCTTTCTTT	-	TRBJ1-1	-	TRBV10-3
CASSEDQRYYEQYF	TGTGCCAGCAGTGAGGACCAGAGATACTACGAGCAGTACTTC	few	TRBJ2-7	-	TRBV25-1
CAISETGFHEQYF	TGTGCCATCAGTGAAACGGGGTTCCACGAGCAGTACTTC	many	TRBJ2-7	-	TRBV10-3
CASRLGTGGTYNEQFF	TGTGCCAGCAGATTAGGGACAGGGGGTACCTACAATGAGCAGTTCTTC	-	TRBJ2-1	TRBD1	TRBV2
CASSQVTNEQYF	TGTGCCAGCAGCCAAGTGACAAACGAGCAGTACTTC	-	TRBJ2-7	-	TRBV14
CASSPVNKHTEAFF	TGTGCCAGCAGCCCCGTCAACAAACATACTGAAGCTTTCTTT	-	TRBJ1-1	-	TRBV3-1
CASSLWGGGLGDTQYF	TGTGCCAGCAGCTTGTGGGGTGGAGGGCTAGGAGATACGCAGTATTTT	few	TRBJ2-3	-	TRBV5-4
CASSLYMADGETQYF	TGTGCCAGCAGTTTATATATGGCGGATGGCGAGACCCAGTACTTC	many	TRBJ2-5	-	TRBV27
CASSYVFSDTDTQYF	TGTGCCAGCAGTTACGTTTTCAGCGATACAGATACGCAGTATTTT	-	TRBJ2-3	-	TRBV6-5
CASSYSREEGALVTDTQYF	TGTGCCAGCAGTTACTCGCGGGAGGAGGGGGCTTTGGTAACAGATACGCAGTATTTT	-	TRBJ2-3	-	TRBV6-2/TRBV6-3
CASSLRANTGELFF	TGTGCCAGCAGCTTACGGGCGAACACCGGGGAGCTGTTTTTT	-	TRBJ2-2	-	TRBV7-3
CASSLRLLAVKDTDTQYF	TGTGCCAGCAGTTTACGTCTACTAGCGGTTAAAGACACAGATACGCAGTATTTT	many	TRBJ2-3	TRBD2	TRBV12-3/TRBV12-4
CATATDSPATQYF	TGTGCCACCGCGACAGATAGCCCGGCTACGCAGTATTTT	-	TRBJ2-3	-	TRBV10-3
CASSFQGTDYEQYF	TGTGCCAGCAGCTTCCAGGGGACAGACTACGAGCAGTACTTC	-	TRBJ2-7	TRBD1	TRBV7-9
CASSLALAGYTDTQYF	TGTGCCAGCAGCTTGGCTCTAGCGGGGTACACAGATACGCAGTATTTT	-	TRBJ2-3	TRBD2	TRBV5-6
CASSTARTYEQYF	TGTGCCAGCAGTACCGCCAGAACCTACGAGCAGTACTTC	-	TRBJ2-7	-	TRBV6-6
CASSFTGVDEQYF	TGTGCCAGCAGTTTCACAGGGGTGGACGAGCAGTACTTC	-	TRBJ2-7	TRBD1	TRBV12-3/TRBV12-4
CASSPADRVDGYTF	TGTGCCAGCAGCCCCGCCGACAGGGTGGATGGCTACACCTTC	-	TRBJ1-2	TRBD1	TRBV7-8
CSVDILNTEAFF	TGCAGCGTTGACATCCTGAACACTGAAGCTTTCTTT	many	TRBJ1-1	-	TRBV29-1
CASSLVPGDEQFF	TGTGCCAGCAGTTTAGTCCCCGGGGATGAGCAGTTCTTC	few	TRBJ2-1	-	TRBV28
CASSWTSGYITDTQYF	TGCGCCAGCAGCTGGACTAGCGGATATATAACAGATACGCAGTATTTT	few	TRBJ2-3	TRBD2	TRBV5-1
CASMATGSYEQYF	TGTGCCAGCATGGCGACAGGATCCTACGAGCAGTACTTC	few	TRBJ2-7	-	TRBV28
CASRGTSGSREQYF	TGTGCCAGCAGAGGGACTAGCGGGTCGAGGGAGCAGTACTTC	-	TRBJ2-7	TRBD2	TRBV12-3/TRBV12-4
CASSPGLGETQYF	TGTGCCAGCAGTCCCGGACTTGGGGAGACCCAGTACTTC	few	TRBJ2-5	-	TRBV7-3